The 17 T cell receptor beta chains listed next were all sequenced from one sample in a study of Ad26.COV2.S vaccination and SARS-CoV-2 variants. Treatment given: approximately 18 received Ad26.COV2.S at low or high dose, single or two shots; 5 received placebo; per-sample allocation not given. It was on day 63 after the first vaccine or placebo injection that samples were taken. Some clones are missing from TCRdb's copy, which holds only in-frame ones; the method was immunoSEQ multiplex PCR. This table holds roughly 680,000 clones, roughly 90% found once. Sequencing was performed on peripheral blood, taken in a trial of Ad26.COV2.S vaccine versus placebo. These receptors were taken from a person aged 18-65 years who received the Ad26.COV2.S COVID-19 vaccine or a placebo.

V is TRBV6-1 and J is TRBJ1-5; 11 nucleotides align to TRBD1. Germline CDR1 MNHNS, CDR2 SASEGT. Trimming at V came to 4 bases and at J to 1 base, leaving 3 bases not matched to a gene. This CDR3 comprises 16 residues. This CDR3 reads CASSAGQGGSNQPQHF. The CDR3 nucleotides read TGTGCCAGCAGTGCGGGACAGGGGGGCAGCAATCAGCCCCAGCATTTT.

V usage is TRBV12-3 or TRBV12-4 and J usage is TRBJ1-1; D may be TRBD1 (6 bases). Trimming shortened V by 7 bases and J by 8 bases, and 14 bases separated the two germline ends. CDR3 length: 12 residues. The DNA for the CDR3 is TGTGCCAGCATCCTAGGAGGGACAGAAGCTTTCTTT. This gives the protein CASILGGTEAFF.

This chain connects TRBV30 to TRBJ1-2; D is uncertain. The V end was cut by 2 bases, the J end by 4 bases, with 14 bases between. Looked up from germline, CDR1 is GTSNPN and CDR2 is SVGIG (reference sequence). This CDR3 contains 14 residues. CDR3: CAWSSPPGAYGYTF. The CDR3 nucleotides read TGTGCCTGGAGTTCACCCCCAGGCGCCTATGGCTACACCTTC.

Comments on this clone: Other DNA sequences in the same sample also yield this CDR3. The chain uses TRBV25-1 and TRBJ2-7; D possibly corresponds to TRBD2 (6 bases). V lost 6 bases to trimming and J lost 4 bases, with 7 bases between them. The germline gives CDR1 MGHDK, CDR2 SYGVNS. CDR3 size: 11 residues. The CDR3 nucleotides read TGTGCCAGCAGCGGAGGGTACGAGCAGTACTTC. It encodes CASSGGYEQYF.

This clone appeared once. The genes are TRBV28 and TRBJ1-2; perhaps TRBD1 as D (5 bases). CDR1 is MDHEN and CDR2 is SYDVKM in the germline V gene. Between the trimmed V and J ends, which lost 3 bases and 0 bases, there was a span of 11 bases. The CDR3 has 15 residues. The CDR3 bases are TGTGCCAGCAGTTTTGGGGGACGGTCTAACTATGGCTACACCTTC. Protein sequence: CASSFGGRSNYGYTF.

The genes are TRBV7-9 and TRBJ1-1; D call uncertain. CDR3 length equals 13 residues. Germline V lookup: CDR1 SEHNR, CDR2 FQNEAQ (reference sequence). V was shortened by 5 bases and J by 1 base, with 8 bases between the two germline ends. As DNA, the CDR3 is TGTGCCAGCAGCATCCGGGCGAACACTGAAGCTTTCTTT. Translating it yields CASSIRANTEAFF. The whole variable domain, remainder taken from reference TRBV7-9 and TRBJ1-1, is DTGVSQNPRHKITKRGQNVTFRCDPISEHNRLYWYRQTLGQGPEFLTYFQNEAQLEKSRLLSDRFSAERPKGSFSTLEIQRTEQGDSAMYLCASSIRANTEAFFGQGTRLTVV.

The sample holds one count of this clone. The chain uses TRBV12-3 or TRBV12-4 and TRBJ2-5; D not certain. Trimming left V 3 bases short and J 1 base short, with 6 bases between. CDR3 size: 13 residues. The CDR3 region has the DNA TGTGCCAGCAGTTTTCACGGCCAAGAGACCCAGTACTTC. Its protein product is CASSFHGQETQYF.

This clone was counted only a few times. The chain recombines TRBV7-9 with TRBJ1-2, with D maybe TRBD1 (6 bases). Germline V lookup: CDR1 SEHNR, CDR2 FQNEAQ (reference sequence). CDR3 length: 14 residues. V lost 5 bases to trimming and J lost 3 bases, with 13 bases between them. DNA for the CDR3: TGTGCCAGCAGCCTGAGACAGGATGACTATGGCTACACCTTC. Translation: CASSLRQDDYGYTF.

V is TRBV27 and J is TRBJ1-1; D is perhaps TRBD1 (5 bases). The CDR3 is 13 amino acids. The V gene's germline CDR1 is MNHEY and CDR2 SMNVEV (reference sequence). The V and J ends lost 6 bases and 1 base respectively, with 9 bases between them. CDR3 amino acids: CASRLTGNTEAFF. The CDR3 DNA reads as TGTGCCAGCAGGCTCACAGGGAACACTGAAGCTTTCTTT.

For this clone: The identical CDR3 is also encoded by other nucleotide sequences in the sample. The chain links TRBV30 to TRBJ1-5, with D unclear. Germline-derived CDR1 and CDR2 are GTSNPN and SVGIG (reference sequence). The CDR3 loop spans 12 amino acids. V gave up 0 bases and J gave up 6 bases, with 6 bases separating them. The CDR3 loop is CAWSVEGQPQHF. CDR3 nucleotides: TGTGCCTGGAGTGTGGAGGGTCAGCCCCAGCATTTT. The full variable domain, with the rest looked up from reference TRBV30 and TRBJ1-5, is SQTIHQWPATLVQPVGSPLSLECTVEGTSNPNLYWYRQAAGRGLQLLFYSVGIGQISSEVPQNLSASRPQDRQFILSSKKLLLSDSGFYLCAWSVEGQPQHFGDGTRLSIL.

The chain joins TRBV6-5 to TRBJ2-1; no reliable D call. The CDR3 has 11 residues. CDR1 is MNHEY, CDR2 SVGAGI, per germline. V was clipped by 4 bases and J by 5 bases, with 3 bases between them. The CDR3 sequence is CASSSDNEQFF. The CDR3 nucleotides are TGTGCCAGCAGTTCAGACAATGAGCAGTTCTTC.

A word on this clone: Other DNA sequences in this specimen translate into the identical CDR3. The rearrangement links TRBV24-1 to TRBJ2-7, with TRBD2 identical over 8 bases. The V gene end was trimmed by 6 bases and the J gene end by 3 bases; junction bases not matched to a gene: 3. The germline V gene encodes CDR1 KGHDR and CDR2 SFDVKD. CDR3 size: 13 residues. The CDR3 DNA follows: TGTGCCACCAGTAGCGGGAGTAGCTACGAGCAGTACTTC. The encoded protein is CATSSGSSYEQYF.

The chain links TRBV4-1 to TRBJ2-3; D is possibly TRBD2 (6 bases). The germline CDR1 and CDR2 sequences are MGHRA and YSYEKL. The CDR3 has 17 residues. V lost 0 bases and J lost 0, with 13 bases in between. CDR3 region: CASSQDRVGSSTDTQYF. For the CDR3, the DNA is TGCGCCAGCAGCCAAGATCGGGTCGGGAGTAGCACAGATACGCAGTATTTT.

This clone was counted once. The chain is built from TRBV18 and TRBJ2-1; 11 bases match TRBD2. Germline V lookup: CDR1 KGHSH, CDR2 LQKENI. The CDR3 runs 16 residues. Trimming at V came to 0 bases and at J to 6 bases, leaving 4 bases not matched to a gene. The CDR3 spells CASSPPGTSGFNEQFF. CDR3 nucleotide sequence: TGTGCCAGCTCACCACCCGGGACTAGCGGATTCAATGAGCAGTTCTTC.

This rearrangement joins TRBV6-1 to TRBJ1-3; D is unclear. Germline-derived CDR1 and CDR2 are MNHNS and SASEGT. The V gene lost 2 bases and the J gene lost 2 bases, with 13 bases spanning the gap. CDR3 length equals 16 residues. CDR3 coding DNA: TGTGCCAGCAGTGAATCCCAGTGGGCTGCTGGAAACACCATATATTTT. Translating it yields CASSESQWAAGNTIYF.

This rearrangement joins TRBV2 to TRBJ1-2, with 12 bases aligning to TRBD1. Trimming took 10 bases from V and 4 from J; bases not matched to a gene: 10. CDR3 length: 15 amino acids. Germline lookup yields CDR1 SNHLY and CDR2 FYNNEI. The CDR3 DNA sequence: TGTGCCACCCGGGACAGGGGGCGGTCTGGCTATGGCTACACCTTC. This codes for CATRDRGRSGYGYTF.

J is TRBJ2-1 and V is TRBV6-5; D may be TRBD2 (6 bases). Germline CDR1 MNHEY, CDR2 SVGAGI. The CDR3 is 15 amino acids. With 0 bases removed from V and 5 bases from J, the gap between germline ends came to 11 bases. The chain's CDR3 is CASSYSGGSHNEQFF. In DNA, the CDR3 is TGTGCCAGCAGTTACTCGGGGGGTTCACACAATGAGCAGTTCTTC.